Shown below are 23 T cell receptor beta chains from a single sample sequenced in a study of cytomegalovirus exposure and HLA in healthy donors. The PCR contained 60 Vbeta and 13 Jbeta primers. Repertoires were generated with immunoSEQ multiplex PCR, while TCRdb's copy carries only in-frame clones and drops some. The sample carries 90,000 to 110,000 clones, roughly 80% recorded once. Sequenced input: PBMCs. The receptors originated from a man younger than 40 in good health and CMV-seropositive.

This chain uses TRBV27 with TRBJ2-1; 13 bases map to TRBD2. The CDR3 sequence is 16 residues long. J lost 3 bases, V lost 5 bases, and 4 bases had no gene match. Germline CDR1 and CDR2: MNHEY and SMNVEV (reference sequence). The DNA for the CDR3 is TGTGCCAGCAGTGCCGGGACTAGCGGGGTCTACAATGAGCAGTTCTTC. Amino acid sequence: CASSAGTSGVYNEQFF.

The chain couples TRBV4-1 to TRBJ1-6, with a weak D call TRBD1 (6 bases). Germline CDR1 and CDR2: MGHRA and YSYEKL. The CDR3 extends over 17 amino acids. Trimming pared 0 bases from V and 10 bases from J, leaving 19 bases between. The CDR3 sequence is CASSQDEGRGWDSPLHF. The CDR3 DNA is TGCGCCAGCAGCCAAGATGAGGGAAGGGGGTGGGACTCACCCCTCCACTTT.

Here the CDR3 DNA reads TGTGCCAGCAGCGCTGGGGGGACTAGCGGGGTTTACGAGCAGTACTTC. This translates into CASSAGGTSGVYEQYF. This chain connects TRBV9 to TRBJ2-7; 13 bases fit TRBD2. The CDR3 covers 16 residues. V lost 3 bases, J lost 4 bases, and 7 bases stayed unmatched. Germline assignment: CDR1 SGDLS and CDR2 YYNGEE.

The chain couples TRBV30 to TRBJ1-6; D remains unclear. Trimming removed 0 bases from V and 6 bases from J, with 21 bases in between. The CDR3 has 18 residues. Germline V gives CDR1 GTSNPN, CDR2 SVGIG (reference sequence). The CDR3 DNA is TGTGCCTGGAGTGTTTACCTTGTCGGAAGAGGGTCTAATTCACCCCTCCACTTT. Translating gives CAWSVYLVGRGSNSPLHF.

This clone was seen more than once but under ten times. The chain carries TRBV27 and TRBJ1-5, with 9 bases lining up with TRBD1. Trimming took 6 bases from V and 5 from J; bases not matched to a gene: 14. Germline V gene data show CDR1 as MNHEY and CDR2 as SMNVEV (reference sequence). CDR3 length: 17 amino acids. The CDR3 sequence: CASRSFLGQGADQPQHF. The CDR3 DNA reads TGTGCCAGCAGAAGTTTTCTGGGACAGGGTGCGGATCAGCCCCAGCATTTT.

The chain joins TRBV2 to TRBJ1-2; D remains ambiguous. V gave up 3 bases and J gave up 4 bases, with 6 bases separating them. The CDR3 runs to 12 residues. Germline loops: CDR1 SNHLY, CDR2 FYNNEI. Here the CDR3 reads CASSDDTYGYTF. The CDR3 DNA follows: TGTGCCAGCAGTGACGACACCTATGGCTACACCTTC.

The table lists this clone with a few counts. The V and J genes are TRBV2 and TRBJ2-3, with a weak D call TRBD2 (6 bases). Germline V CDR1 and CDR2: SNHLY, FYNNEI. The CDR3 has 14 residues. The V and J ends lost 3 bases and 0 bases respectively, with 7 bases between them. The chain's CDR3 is CASSETSSTDTQYF. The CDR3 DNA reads TGTGCCAGCAGTGAGACTAGTAGCACAGATACGCAGTATTTT.

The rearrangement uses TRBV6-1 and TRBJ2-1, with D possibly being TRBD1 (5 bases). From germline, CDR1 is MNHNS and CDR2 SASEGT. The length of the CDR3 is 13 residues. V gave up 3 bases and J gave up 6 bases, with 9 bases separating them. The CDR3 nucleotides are TGTGCCAGCAGTGAGTATAGGGGCAATGAGCAGTTCTTC. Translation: CASSEYRGNEQFF.

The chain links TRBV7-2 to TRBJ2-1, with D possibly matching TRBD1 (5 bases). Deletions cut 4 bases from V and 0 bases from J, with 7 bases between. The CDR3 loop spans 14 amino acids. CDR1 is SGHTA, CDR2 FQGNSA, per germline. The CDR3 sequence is CASSSQGSYNEQFF. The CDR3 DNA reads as TGTGCCAGCAGCTCCCAGGGCTCCTACAATGAGCAGTTCTTC. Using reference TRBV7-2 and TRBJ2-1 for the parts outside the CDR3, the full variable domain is GAGVSQSPSNKVTEKGKDVELRCDPISGHTALYWYRQSLGQGLEFLIYFQGNSAPDKSGLPSDRFSAERTGGSVSTLTIQRTQQEDSAVYLCASSSQGSYNEQFFGPGTRLTVL.

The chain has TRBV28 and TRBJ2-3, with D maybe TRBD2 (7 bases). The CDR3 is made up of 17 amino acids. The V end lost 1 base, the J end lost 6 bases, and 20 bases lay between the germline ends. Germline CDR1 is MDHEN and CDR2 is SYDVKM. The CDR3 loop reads CASSLSASGTGSDTQYF. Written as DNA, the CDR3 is TGTGCCAGCAGTTTATCGGCTAGCGGTACAGGGTCGGATACGCAGTATTTT.

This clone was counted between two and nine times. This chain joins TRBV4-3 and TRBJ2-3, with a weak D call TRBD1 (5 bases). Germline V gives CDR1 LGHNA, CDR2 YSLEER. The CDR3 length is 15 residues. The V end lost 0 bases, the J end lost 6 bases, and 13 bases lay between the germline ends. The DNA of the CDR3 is TGCGCCAGCAGCCAAGATAGCAGGGATACGGATACGCAGTATTTT. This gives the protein CASSQDSRDTDTQYF.

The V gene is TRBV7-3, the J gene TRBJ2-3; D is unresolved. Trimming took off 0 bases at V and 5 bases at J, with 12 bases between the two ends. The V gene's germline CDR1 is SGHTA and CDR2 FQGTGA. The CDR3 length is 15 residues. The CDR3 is CASSLTGAGGDTQYF. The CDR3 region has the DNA TGTGCCAGCAGCTTAACAGGAGCCGGTGGAGATACGCAGTATTTT.

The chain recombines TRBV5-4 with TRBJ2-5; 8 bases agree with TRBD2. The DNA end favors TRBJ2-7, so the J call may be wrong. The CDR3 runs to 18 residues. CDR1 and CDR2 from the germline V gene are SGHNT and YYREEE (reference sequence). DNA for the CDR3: TGTGCCAGCAGCTTGGCCGCCAGGACTAGCTCAGGGTCCTACGAGCAGTACTTC. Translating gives CASSLAARTSSGSYEQYF.

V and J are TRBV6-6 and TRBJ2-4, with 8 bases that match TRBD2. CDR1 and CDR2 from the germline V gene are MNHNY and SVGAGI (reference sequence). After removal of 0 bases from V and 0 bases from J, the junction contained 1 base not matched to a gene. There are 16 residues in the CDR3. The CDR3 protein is CASSYSGGVAKNIQYF. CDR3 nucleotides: TGTGCCAGCAGTTACTCCGGGGGGGTAGCCAAAAACATTCAGTACTTC.

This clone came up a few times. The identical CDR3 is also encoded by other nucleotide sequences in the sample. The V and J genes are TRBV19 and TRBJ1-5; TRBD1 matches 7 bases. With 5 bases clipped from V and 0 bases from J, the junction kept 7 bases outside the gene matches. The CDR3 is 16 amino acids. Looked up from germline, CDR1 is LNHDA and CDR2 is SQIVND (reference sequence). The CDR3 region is CASSGTTGYSNQPQHF. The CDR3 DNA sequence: TGTGCCAGTAGTGGAACGACAGGGTATAGCAATCAGCCCCAGCATTTT.

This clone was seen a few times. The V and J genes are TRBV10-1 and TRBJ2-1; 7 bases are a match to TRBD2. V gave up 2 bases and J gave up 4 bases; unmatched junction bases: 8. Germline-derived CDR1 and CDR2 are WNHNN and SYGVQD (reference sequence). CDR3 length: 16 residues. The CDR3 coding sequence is TGCGCCAGCAGTGAGAATGCAGCGGGGTATTACAATGAGCAGTTCTTC. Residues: CASSENAAGYYNEQFF.

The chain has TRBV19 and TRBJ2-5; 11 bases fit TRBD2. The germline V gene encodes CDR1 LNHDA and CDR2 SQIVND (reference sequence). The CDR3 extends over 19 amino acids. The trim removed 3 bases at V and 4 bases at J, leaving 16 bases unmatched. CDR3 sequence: CASSIKRGSGGAGAETQYF. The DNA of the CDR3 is TGTGCCAGTAGTATTAAGAGAGGTAGCGGGGGGGCCGGAGCAGAGACCCAGTACTTC.

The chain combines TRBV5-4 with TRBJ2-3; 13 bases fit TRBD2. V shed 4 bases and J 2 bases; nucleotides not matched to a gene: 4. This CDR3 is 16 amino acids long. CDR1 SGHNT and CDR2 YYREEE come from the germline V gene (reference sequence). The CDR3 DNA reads TGTGCCAGCAGCAGGGGACTAGCGGGGACCACAGATACGCAGTATTTT. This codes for CASSRGLAGTTDTQYF.

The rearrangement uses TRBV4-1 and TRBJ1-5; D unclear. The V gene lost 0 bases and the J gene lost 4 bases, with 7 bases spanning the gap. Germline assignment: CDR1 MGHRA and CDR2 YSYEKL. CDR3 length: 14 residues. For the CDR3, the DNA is TGCGCCAGCAGCCAAGAAGCGGGTAATCAGCCCCAGCATTTT. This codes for CASSQEAGNQPQHF.

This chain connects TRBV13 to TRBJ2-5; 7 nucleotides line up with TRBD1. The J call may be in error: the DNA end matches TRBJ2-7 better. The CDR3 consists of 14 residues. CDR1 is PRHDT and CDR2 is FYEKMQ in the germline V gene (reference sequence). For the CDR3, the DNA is TGTGCCAGCAGCACCCGACAGGGTTCCTACGAGCAGTACTTC. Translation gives CASSTRQGSYEQYF.

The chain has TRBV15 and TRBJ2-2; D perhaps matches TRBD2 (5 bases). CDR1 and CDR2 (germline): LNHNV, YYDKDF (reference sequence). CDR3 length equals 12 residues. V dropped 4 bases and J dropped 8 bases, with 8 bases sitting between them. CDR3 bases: TGTGCCACCAGCACTCGAGGGGGGGAGCTGTTTTTT. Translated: CATSTRGGELFF.

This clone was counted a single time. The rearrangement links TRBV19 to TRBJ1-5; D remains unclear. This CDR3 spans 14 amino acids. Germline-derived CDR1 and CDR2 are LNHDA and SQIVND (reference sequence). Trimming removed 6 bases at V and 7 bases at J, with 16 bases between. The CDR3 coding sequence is TGTGCCAGTAGAAAAGACACAAACCGGCAGCCCCAGCATTTT. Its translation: CASRKDTNRQPQHF.

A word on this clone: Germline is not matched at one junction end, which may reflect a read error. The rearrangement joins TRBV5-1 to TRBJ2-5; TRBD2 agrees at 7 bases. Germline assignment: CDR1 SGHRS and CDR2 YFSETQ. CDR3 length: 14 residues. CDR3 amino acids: CASSPPGGIESQYF. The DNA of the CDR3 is TGCGCCAGCAGCCCCCCCGGGGGGATAGAGAGCCAGTACTTC.